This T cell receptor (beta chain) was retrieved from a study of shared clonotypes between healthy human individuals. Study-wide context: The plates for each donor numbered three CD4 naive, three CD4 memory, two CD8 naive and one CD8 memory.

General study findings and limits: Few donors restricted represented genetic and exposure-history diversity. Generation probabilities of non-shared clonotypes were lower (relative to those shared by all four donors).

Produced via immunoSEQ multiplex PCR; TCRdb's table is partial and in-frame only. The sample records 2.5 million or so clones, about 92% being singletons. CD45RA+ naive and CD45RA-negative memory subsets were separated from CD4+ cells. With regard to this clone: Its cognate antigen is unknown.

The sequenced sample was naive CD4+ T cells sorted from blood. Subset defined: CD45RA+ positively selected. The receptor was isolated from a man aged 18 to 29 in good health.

As DNA, the CDR3 is TGTGCCAGCAGCTTGGGGGACACGTACACAGATACGCAGTATTTT. Translating it yields CASSLGDTYTDTQYF. The rearrangement uses TRBV5-6 and TRBJ2-3, with D possibly TRBD1 on 6 matching bases. V was shortened by 0 bases and J by 2 bases, with 10 bases between the two germline ends. Germline CDR1 is SGHDT and CDR2 is YYEEEE. The CDR3 is made up of 15 amino acids.